This TCR beta chain was identified in a study of blood T cell repertoires in COVID-19. As for the study in general: COVID-19 samples collected from the United States, Italy and Spain covered acute and convalescent phases. Sources were T cells, B-cell-depleted T cells, or PBMCs; the material itself was cDNA or gDNA.

The J segment lost 3 bases and the V segment lost 5 bases, leaving 9 bases of the junction unmatched. The V gene's germline CDR1 is SEHNR and CDR2 FQNEAQ (reference sequence). The CDR3 extends over 15 amino acids. In the original analysis: By means of reference gene primer amplification, nucleated cell counts were estimated. Generated by immunoSEQ multiplex PCR, the TCRdb table keeps only in-frame clones and is missing some. V and J calls and clone size are those listed in that table; D and trimming were worked out from the DNA. The sample gives 100,000 or so clones, approximately 90% of which show up once; about 2.5% is in the top ten.

Input material: peripheral blood. The receptor's source is a human donor with active COVID-19. The donor label of this sample is uncertain. This sequence joins TRBV7-9 and TRBJ1-2; TRBD1 matches 7 bases. CDR3 in DNA: TGTGCCAGCAGCCCAGCAGACAGGGAGGACTATGGCTACACCTTC. It encodes CASSPADREDYGYTF.